This T cell receptor beta chain was profiled in a study of blood T cell repertoires in COVID-19. Turning to the study itself: Specimens from acute and convalescent COVID-19 originated in the United States, Italy and Spain. In each case, the material was cDNA or gDNA derived from T cells, B-cell-depleted T cells, or PBMCs.

This CDR3 comprises 12 residues. CDR1 MDHEN and CDR2 SYDVKM come from the germline V gene. V gave up 4 bases and J gave up 6 bases, with 7 bases separating them. In the study's own analysis: By means of reference gene primer amplification, nucleated cell counts were estimated. Sequencing used immunoSEQ multiplex PCR; TCRdb keeps in-frame clones, though not all of them. D and trimming were read from the DNA, whereas the V and J calls and clone size are those reported in that table. The sample includes approximately 190,000 clones, roughly 87% seen only once; the top ten take 6% to 7%. Sequenced: peripheral blood. The genes are TRBV28 and TRBJ1-5; the D is unclear. The origin of this receptor is a woman aged 40-49 years with acute or convalescent COVID-19. The CDR3 nucleotides are TGTGCCAGCAGTTCCACTGGTCAGCCCCAGCATTTT. It specifies CASSSTGQPQHF.